The 4 T cell receptor beta chains below come from one sample, sequenced in a study of blood T cells in healthy people across ages. The use of a sample-barcoded 5' primer and a J-beta primer mix characterized a second PCR of about 6 to 11 cycles. TCRdb processed the 5' RACE reads anew with MiXCR; each CDR3 protein has one entry. The sample records 2 million or so distinct CDR3 sequences, 40% to 55% being singletons. The sample taken for sequencing was blood. The origin of the receptors is a woman aged 40-49 years in good health.

The V gene is TRBV5-1, the J gene TRBJ2-1; 9 bases line up with TRBD1. The CDR3 extends over 20 amino acids. Germline V lookup: CDR1 SGHRS, CDR2 YFSETQ. Germline trimming cut 2 bases from V and 1 base from J; bases unmatched to any gene: 16. The CDR3 loop is CASSLRPPGQGTLSYNEQFF. CDR3 bases: TGCGCCAGCAGCTTACGGCCCCCTGGACAGGGGACTTTATCCTACAATGAGCAGTTCTTC.

The V and J genes are TRBV6-1 and TRBJ2-5; possibly TRBD1 for D (7 bases). The V end was cut by 6 bases, the J end by 4 bases, with 15 bases between. This CDR3 has 14 amino acids. From germline, CDR1 is MNHNS and CDR2 SASEGT. For the CDR3, the DNA is TGTGCCAGCAGAATGGAGGGGGCCGGAGAGACCCAGTACTTC. Its protein product is CASRMEGAGETQYF.

This chain uses TRBV20-1 with TRBJ1-2; 11 nucleotides align to TRBD1. Germline CDR1 DFQATT, CDR2 SNEGSKA (reference sequence). Trimming cost V 1 base and J 6 bases; bases outside gene matches: 4. The CDR3 totals 14 residues. As DNA, the CDR3 is TGCAGTGCTAGAGTTGGACAGGGGGCGAATGGCTACACCTTC. This translates into CSARVGQGANGYTF.

The chain combines TRBV5-1 with TRBJ2-4; TRBD1 matches at 7 bases. The germline gives CDR1 SGHRS, CDR2 YFSETQ. Trimming cost V 5 bases and J 0 bases; bases outside gene matches: 14. CDR3 length: 18 residues. This CDR3 is CASSLLYRDRLAKNIQYF. In DNA, the CDR3 is TGCGCCAGCAGTTTACTGTATAGGGACAGACTAGCCAAAAACATTCAGTACTTC.